This TCR beta chain emerged from a study of shared clonotypes between healthy human individuals. Data came from immunoSEQ multiplex PCR; TCRdb stores just in-frame clones and leaves some out. The table shows roughly 2,300,000 clones, with about nine tenths occurring only once. This sequence originates from a man aged 18 to 35 in good health. Some clones in this sample may be carry-over from other donors' samples. The sample taken for sequencing was naive CD4+ T cells from PBMCs. Documented subset: CD45RA+ positively selected.

Here the CDR3 DNA reads TGTGCCAGCAGTGATAATAGACTAGCGGGAGGTTCAGATACGCAGTATTTT. Its protein product is CASSDNRLAGGSDTQYF. V usage is TRBV25-1 and J usage is TRBJ2-3; TRBD2 aligns across 13 bases. V trimming: 3 bases; J trimming: 4 bases; junction bases outside the gene matches: 7. Germline lookup yields CDR1 MGHDK and CDR2 SYGVNS. The CDR3 loop spans 17 amino acids.